This TCR beta chain was identified in a study of beta chain features in type 1 diabetes. As for the study in general: Researchers looked at some 110 million sorted cells across all samples.

Notes on the study in general: Across all four CD4+ subsets, people with type 1 diabetes showed modestly shorter TCRB CDR3s. PCR may have favored shorter templates equally in patients and controls.

Turning to this clone: What it binds is not known.

Since all of the isolated RNA was reverse transcribed, expressed TCRB transcripts were what got sequenced. Measured with immunoSEQ multiplex PCR; TCRdb has only the in-frame clones, and not every one. The table records around 310,000 clones, about 13% of them present only once. The receptor was isolated from a woman aged 18-29 years with type 1 diabetes. Sequenced material: naive CD4+ T cells from blood.

The CDR3: CASSLGQGLSSYEQYF. CDR3 DNA: TGTGCCAGCAGCTTGGGGCAGGGGCTGAGCTCCTACGAGCAGTACTTC. This chain connects TRBV7-9 to TRBJ2-7, with a tentative D call TRBD1 (6 bases). The V end lost 3 bases, the J end lost 0 bases, and 15 bases lay between the germline ends. Germline CDR1 reads SEHNR; CDR2 reads FQNEAQ (reference sequence). The CDR3 totals 16 residues.